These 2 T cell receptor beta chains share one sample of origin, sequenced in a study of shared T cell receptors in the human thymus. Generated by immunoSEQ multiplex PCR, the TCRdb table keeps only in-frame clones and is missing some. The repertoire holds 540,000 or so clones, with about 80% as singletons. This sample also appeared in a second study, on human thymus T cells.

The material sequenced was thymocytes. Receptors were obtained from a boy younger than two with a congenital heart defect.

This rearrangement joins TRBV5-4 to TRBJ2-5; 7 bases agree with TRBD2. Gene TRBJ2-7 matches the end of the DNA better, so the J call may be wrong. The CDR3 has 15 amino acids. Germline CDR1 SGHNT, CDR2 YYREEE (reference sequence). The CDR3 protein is CASSPGGGRPYEQYF. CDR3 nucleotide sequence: TGTGCCAGCAGCCCCGGCGGGGGACGGCCCTACGAGCAGTACTTC.

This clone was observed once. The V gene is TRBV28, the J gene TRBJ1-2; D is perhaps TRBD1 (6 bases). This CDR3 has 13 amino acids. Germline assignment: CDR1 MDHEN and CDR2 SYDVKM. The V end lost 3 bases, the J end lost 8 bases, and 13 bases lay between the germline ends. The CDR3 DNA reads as TGTGCCAGCAGTTTGACAGGAGTGCCAGGCTACACCTTC. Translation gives CASSLTGVPGYTF.